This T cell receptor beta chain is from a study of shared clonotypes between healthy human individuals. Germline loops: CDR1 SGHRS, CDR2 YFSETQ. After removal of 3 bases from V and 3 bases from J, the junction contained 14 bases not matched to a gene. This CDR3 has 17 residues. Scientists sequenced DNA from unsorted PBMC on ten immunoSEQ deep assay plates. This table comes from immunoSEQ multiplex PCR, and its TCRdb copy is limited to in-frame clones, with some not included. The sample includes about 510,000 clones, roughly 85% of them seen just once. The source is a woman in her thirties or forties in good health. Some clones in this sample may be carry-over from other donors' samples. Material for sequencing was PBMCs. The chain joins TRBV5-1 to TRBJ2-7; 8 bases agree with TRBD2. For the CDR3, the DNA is TGCGCCAGCAGCTCCGCGGGGTGGGGCGGGAGGAACTACGAGCAGTACTTC. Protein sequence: CASSSAGWGGRNYEQYF.